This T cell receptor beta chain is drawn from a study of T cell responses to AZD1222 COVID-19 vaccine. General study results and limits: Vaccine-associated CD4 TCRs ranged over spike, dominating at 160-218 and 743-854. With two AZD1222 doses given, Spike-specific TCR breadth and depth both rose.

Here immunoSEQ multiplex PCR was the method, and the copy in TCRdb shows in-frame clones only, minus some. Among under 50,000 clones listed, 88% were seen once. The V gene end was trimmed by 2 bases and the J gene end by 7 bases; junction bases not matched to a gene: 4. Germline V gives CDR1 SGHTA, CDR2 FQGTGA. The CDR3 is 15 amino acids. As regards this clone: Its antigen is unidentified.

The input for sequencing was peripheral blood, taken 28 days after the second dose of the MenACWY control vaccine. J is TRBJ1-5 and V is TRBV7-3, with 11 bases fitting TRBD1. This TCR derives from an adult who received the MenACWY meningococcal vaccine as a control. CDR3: CASSLGQGAIQPQHF. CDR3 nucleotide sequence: TGTGCCAGCAGCTTAGGACAGGGGGCTATACAGCCCCAGCATTTT.